The present T cell receptor (beta chain) was sequenced within a study of blood T cell repertoires in COVID-19. This CDR3 contains 17 residues. Germline V lookup: CDR1 SGHTA, CDR2 FQGNSA. The V and J ends lost 1 base and 4 bases, in that order; junction bases with no gene match: 12. Sequenced by immunoSEQ multiplex PCR; TCRdb stores in-frame clones only, minus some. The table includes 200,000 to 250,000 clones, approximately 77% detected once. The TCR was taken from a woman aged 80 or over with acute or convalescent COVID-19. The V and J genes are TRBV7-2 and TRBJ2-7, with 8 bases fitting TRBD1. The sample taken for sequencing was peripheral blood. CDR3 loop: CASSLVQGATPPYEQYF. Here the CDR3 DNA reads TGTGCCAGCAGCTTAGTGCAGGGGGCTACCCCACCTTACGAGCAGTACTTC.